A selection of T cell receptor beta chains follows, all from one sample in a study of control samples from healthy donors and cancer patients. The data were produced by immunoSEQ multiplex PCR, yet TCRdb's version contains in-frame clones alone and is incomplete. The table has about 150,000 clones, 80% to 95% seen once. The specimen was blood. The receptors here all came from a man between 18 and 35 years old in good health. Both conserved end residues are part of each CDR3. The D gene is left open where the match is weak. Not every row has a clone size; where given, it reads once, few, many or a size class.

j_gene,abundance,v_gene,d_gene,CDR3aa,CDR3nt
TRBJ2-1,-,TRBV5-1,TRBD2,CASSLVAGGNYNEQFF,TGCGCCAGCAGCTTGGTAGCGGGAGGGAACTACAATGAGCAGTTCTTC
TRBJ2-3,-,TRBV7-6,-,CASSLMTNTQYF,TGTGCCAGCAGCCTCATGACAAATACGCAGTATTTT
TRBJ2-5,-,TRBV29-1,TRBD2,CSVISGSGPTQYF,TGCAGCGTTATAAGCGGGAGTGGACCGACCCAGTACTTC
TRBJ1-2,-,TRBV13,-,CASSLEGSNYGYTF,TGTGCCAGCAGCTTAGAGGGCAGTAACTATGGCTACACCTTC
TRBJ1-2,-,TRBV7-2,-,CATLTLTGEGYTF,TGTGCCACCCTGACTTTGACAGGAGAAGGCTACACCTTC
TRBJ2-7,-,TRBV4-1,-,CASSQRENYEQYF,TGCGCCAGCAGCCAAAGAGAGAACTACGAGCAGTACTTC
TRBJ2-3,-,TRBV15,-,CATAEGGREFVDTQYF,TGTGCCACCGCGGAAGGAGGCAGGGAATTTGTAGATACGCAGTATTTT
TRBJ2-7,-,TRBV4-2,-,CASSQENGAVREQYF,TGTGCCAGCAGCCAAGAGAATGGAGCCGTGAGGGAGCAGTACTTC
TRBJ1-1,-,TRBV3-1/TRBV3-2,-,CASSILDGNTEAFF,TGTGCCAGCAGCATTCTAGACGGGAACACTGAAGCTTTCTTT
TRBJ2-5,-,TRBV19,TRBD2,CASSMRIAGGILQETQYF,TGTGCCAGTAGTATGAGGATAGCGGGAGGGATTCTACAAGAGACCCAGTACTTC
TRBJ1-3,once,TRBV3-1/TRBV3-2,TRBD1,CASSVSGTASGNTIYF,TGTGCCAGCAGCGTTTCCGGGACAGCCTCTGGAAACACCATATATTTT
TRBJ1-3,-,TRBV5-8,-,CASSLTWDGYSGNTIYF,TGTGCCAGCAGCTTGACCTGGGACGGATACTCTGGAAACACCATATATTTT
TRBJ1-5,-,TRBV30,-,CAWSVGRRGGSNQPQHF,TGTGCCTGGAGTGTAGGTCGGAGGGGGGGCAGCAATCAGCCCCAGCATTTT
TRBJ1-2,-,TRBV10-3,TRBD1,CAISETPGQGNYGYTF,TGTGCCATCAGTGAAACTCCGGGACAGGGAAACTATGGCTACACCTTC
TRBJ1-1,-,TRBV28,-,CASGTRGTEAFF,TGTGCCAGCGGGACTAGGGGCACTGAAGCTTTCTTT
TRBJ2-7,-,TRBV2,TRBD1,CASSGTGNFRGYEQYF,TGTGCCAGCAGTGGGACAGGGAACTTTAGGGGCTACGAGCAGTACTTC
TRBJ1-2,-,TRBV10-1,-,CASSSGPWMSYTF,TGCGCCAGCAGTTCCGGGCCTTGGATGAGCTACACCTTC
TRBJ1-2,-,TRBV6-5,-,CASSYSGGADRGGYTF,TGTGCCAGCAGTTACTCTGGGGGGGCTGACCGTGGAGGCTACACCTTC
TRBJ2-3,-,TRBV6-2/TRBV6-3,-,CASSYGRGHSSTDTQYF,TGTGCCAGCAGTTACGGCCGGGGACACTCTAGCACAGATACGCAGTATTTT
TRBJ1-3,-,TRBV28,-,CASSTQFEGNTIYF,TGTGCCAGCAGTACTCAATTTGAGGGAAACACCATATATTTT
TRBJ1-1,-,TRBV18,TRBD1,CASSLGQPLNTEAFF,TGTGCCAGCTCACTGGGACAGCCTCTGAACACTGAAGCTTTCTTT
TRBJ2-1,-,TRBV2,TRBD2,CASKGGTSGSGSYNEQFF,TGTGCCAGCAAGGGGGGGACTAGCGGGAGTGGGTCCTACAATGAGCAGTTCTTC
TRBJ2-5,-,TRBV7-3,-,CASSLRGAGSKETQYF,TGTGCCAGCAGCCTCCGGGGGGCGGGGTCCAAAGAGACCCAGTACTTC
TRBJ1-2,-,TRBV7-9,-,CASSPTTQRADGYTF,TGTGCCAGCAGCCCGACGACTCAGAGGGCTGATGGCTACACCTTC
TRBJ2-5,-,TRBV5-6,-,CASSLTGGEETQYF,TGTGCCAGCAGCCTCACCGGGGGAGAGGAGACCCAGTACTTC
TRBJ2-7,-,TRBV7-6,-,CASSLGRGRTRYEQYF,TGTGCCAGCAGCTTAGGCCGGGGCCGGACCCGCTACGAGCAGTACTTC
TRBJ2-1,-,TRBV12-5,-,CASGRTALYNEQFF,TGTGCTAGTGGCAGGACAGCCCTATACAATGAGCAGTTCTTC
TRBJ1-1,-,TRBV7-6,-,CASSPPNTEAFF,TGTGCCAGCAGCCCCCCGAACACTGAAGCTTTCTTT
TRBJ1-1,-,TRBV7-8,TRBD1,CASSFGDRALYSNTEAFF,TGTGCCAGCAGCTTCGGCGACAGGGCCCTCTATTCGAACACTGAAGCTTTCTTT